This entry lists 14 T cell receptor beta chains sequenced from one sample in a study of blood T cell repertoires in COVID-19. Sequencing used immunoSEQ multiplex PCR; TCRdb keeps in-frame clones, though not all of them. Counted here are approximately 210,000 clones, 88% occurring once; the ten biggest clones make up roughly 1.7%. Sequencing was performed on peripheral blood. These receptor sequences come from a man in his 70s with acute or convalescent COVID-19.

The gene calls are TRBV5-4 and TRBJ2-2; TRBD1 matches at 8 bases. The CDR3 totals 15 residues. The trim removed 4 bases at V and 3 bases at J, leaving 5 bases unmatched. The germline V gene has CDR1 SGHNT and CDR2 YYREEE (reference sequence). The CDR3 sequence: CASSHVTGDTGELFF. The CDR3 coding sequence is TGTGCCAGCAGCCACGTGACAGGGGACACCGGGGAGCTGTTTTTT.

Only one count was recorded for this clone. The gene calls are TRBV27 and TRBJ1-1; 12 bases fit TRBD1. The V gene end was trimmed by 5 bases and the J gene end by 5 bases; junction bases not matched to a gene: 9. From germline, CDR1 is MNHEY and CDR2 SMNVEV (reference sequence). This CDR3 region has 16 residues. The CDR3 sequence is CASSPAGTGGATEAFF. The DNA for the CDR3 is TGTGCCAGCAGTCCGGCCGGGACAGGGGGCGCAACTGAAGCTTTCTTT.

The rearrangement uses TRBV30 and TRBJ1-3; D may be TRBD1 (6 bases). V was trimmed by 5 bases and J by 2 bases, leaving 10 bases between them. The germline V gene has CDR1 GTSNPN and CDR2 SVGIG (reference sequence). The CDR3 length is 13 residues. The CDR3 loop reads CAWDTGTGNTIYF. CDR3 nucleotide sequence: TGTGCCTGGGATACAGGGACTGGAAACACCATATATTTT. Filled out from reference TRBV30 and TRBJ1-3, the complete variable domain reads SQTIHQWPATLVQPVGSPLSLECTVEGTSNPNLYWYRQAAGRGLQLLFYSVGIGQISSEVPQNLSASRPQDRQFILSSKKLLLSDSGFYLCAWDTGTGNTIYFGEGSWLTVV.

This rearrangement joins TRBV27 to TRBJ2-2, with D perhaps matching TRBD1 (6 bases). Trimming pared 7 bases from V and 0 bases from J, leaving 9 bases between. The CDR3 extends over 14 amino acids. Germline V gene lookup returns CDR1 MNHEY and CDR2 SMNVEV (reference sequence). The CDR3 here is CASTRTANTGELFF. The CDR3 DNA follows: TGTGCCAGCACCAGGACAGCGAACACCGGGGAGCTGTTTTTT.

This rearrangement joins TRBV29-1 to TRBJ1-2, with TRBD1 as a possible D gene (5 bases). V lost 5 bases and J 3 bases, leaving 10 bases between the germline ends. The length of the CDR3 is 12 residues. Germline V lookup: CDR1 SQVTM, CDR2 ANQGSEA. The CDR3 bases are TGCAGCGTTCAAACGGGGGACTATGGCTACACCTTC. This translates into CSVQTGDYGYTF. The full variable domain, its missing parts supplied by reference TRBV29-1 and TRBJ1-2, is SAVISQKPSRDICQRGTSLTIQCQVDSQVTMMFWYRQQPGQSLTLIATANQGSEATYESGFVIDKFPISRPNLTFSTLTVSNMSPEDSSIYLCSVQTGDYGYTFGSGTRLTVV.

This rearrangement joins TRBV25-1 to TRBJ1-3; D uncertain. Germline V lookup: CDR1 MGHDK, CDR2 SYGVNS. The CDR3 runs to 14 residues. V was trimmed by 6 bases and J by 0 bases, leaving 9 bases between them. CDR3 loop: CASRAASSGNTIYF. CDR3 DNA sequence: TGTGCCAGCAGGGCGGCCTCCTCTGGAAACACCATATATTTT.

The V and J genes are TRBV3-1 (or the pseudogene TRBV3-2) and TRBJ2-7; 11 bases are shared with TRBD1. The germline V gene has CDR1 LGHDT and CDR2 YNNKEL (reference sequence). V was pared by 5 bases and J by 4 bases, with 7 bases of the junction left unmatched. CDR3 size: 15 residues. The CDR3 reads CASSSPRDRGYEQYF. The CDR3 bases are TGTGCCAGCAGCTCTCCCCGGGACAGGGGGTACGAGCAGTACTTC.

The chain carries TRBV19 and TRBJ1-2, with D unclear. Per the germline V gene, CDR1 is LNHDA and CDR2 is SQIVND (reference sequence). The CDR3 spans 13 residues. With 6 bases removed from V and 2 bases from J, the gap between germline ends came to 10 bases. CDR3 sequence reads: CASSGRVNYGYTF. The CDR3 coding sequence is TGTGCCAGTAGCGGGCGGGTGAACTATGGCTACACCTTC.

The V gene is TRBV7-2, the J gene TRBJ2-5, with 10 bases aligning to TRBD2. The CDR3 extends over 16 amino acids. Unmatched junction bases numbered 10, after V lost 5 bases and J lost 4 bases. The germline V gene has CDR1 SGHTA and CDR2 FQGNSA. The CDR3 is CASSPSGSGRGETQYF. CDR3 nucleotide sequence: TGTGCCAGCAGCCCCAGCGGCAGCGGGAGGGGAGAGACCCAGTACTTC.

The V call is TRBV6-4, the J call TRBJ1-4, with a possible D match to TRBD1 (6 bases). The CDR3 spans 14 residues. Trimming took off 6 bases at V and 14 bases at J, with 22 bases between the two ends. Germline CDR1 and CDR2: MRHNA and SNTAGT. The CDR3 nucleotides are TGTGCCAGCAGGGAGTCTGGGGGCGTTGGAAGGCTGTTTTTT. Translation gives CASRESGGVGRLFF.

V is TRBV5-1 and J is TRBJ2-1; D possibly corresponds to TRBD2 (5 bases). The CDR3 runs to 15 residues. With 5 bases removed from V and 6 bases from J, the gap between germline ends came to 18 bases. Germline V lookup: CDR1 SGHRS, CDR2 YFSETQ. CDR3 residues: CASRGLASERNEQFF. CDR3 DNA: TGCGCCAGCAGGGGGTTAGCGAGTGAACGCAATGAGCAGTTCTTC.

This sequence joins TRBV19 and TRBJ1-1, with D possibly being TRBD1 (6 bases). The CDR3 runs 13 residues. Per germline, CDR1 LNHDA and CDR2 SQIVND (reference sequence). V lost 4 bases and J 6 bases, leaving 12 bases between the germline ends. The CDR3 DNA reads as TGTGCCAGTAGTACAATAGGGGGATCTGAAGCTTTCTTT. This encodes CASSTIGGSEAFF. Using reference TRBV19 and TRBJ1-1 for the parts outside the CDR3, the full variable domain is DGGITQSPKYLFRKEGQNVTLSCEQNLNHDAMYWYRQDPGQGLRLIYYSQIVNDFQKGDIAEGYSVSREKKESFPLTVTSAQKNPTAFYLCASSTIGGSEAFFGQGTRLTVV.

The chain has TRBV3-1 (or the pseudogene TRBV3-2) and TRBJ2-7; TRBD1 might be the D (6 bases). Germline-derived CDR1 and CDR2 are LGHDT and YNNKEL (reference sequence). The CDR3 has 13 residues. V was clipped by 8 bases and J by 5 bases, with 16 bases between them. CDR3 in DNA: TGTGCCAGCGTGGGCAGGGGTGGCCACGAGCAGTACTTC. Translated, it gives CASVGRGGHEQYF.

The V call is TRBV30, the J call TRBJ2-7; TRBD2 matches 8 bases. Trimming cost V 3 bases and J 4 bases; bases outside gene matches: 11. CDR3 length equals 15 residues. The germline V gene has CDR1 GTSNPN and CDR2 SVGIG (reference sequence). The CDR3 DNA reads TGTGCCTGGAGGGGAGCGGGAGTAGGGAGGTACGAGCAGTACTTC. Residues: CAWRGAGVGRYEQYF.